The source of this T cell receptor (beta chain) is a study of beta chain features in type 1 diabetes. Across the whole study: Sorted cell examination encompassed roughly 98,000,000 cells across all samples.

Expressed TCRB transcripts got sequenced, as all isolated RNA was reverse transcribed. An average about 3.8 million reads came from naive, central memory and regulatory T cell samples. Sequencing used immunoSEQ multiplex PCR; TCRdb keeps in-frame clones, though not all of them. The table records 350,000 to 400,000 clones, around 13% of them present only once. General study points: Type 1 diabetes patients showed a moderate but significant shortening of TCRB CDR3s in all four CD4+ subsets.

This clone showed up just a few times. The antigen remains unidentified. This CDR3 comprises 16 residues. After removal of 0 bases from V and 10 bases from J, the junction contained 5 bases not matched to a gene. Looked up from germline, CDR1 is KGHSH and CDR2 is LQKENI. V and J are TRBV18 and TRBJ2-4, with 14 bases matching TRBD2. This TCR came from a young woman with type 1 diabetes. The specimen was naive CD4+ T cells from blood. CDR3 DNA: TGTGCCAGCTCACCACCGACTAGCGGGGGGGGGAAGATTCAGTACTTC. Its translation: CASSPPTSGGGKIQYF.